This T cell receptor (beta chain) was identified in a study of blood T cells in healthy people across ages. The V and J ends lost 0 bases and 7 bases respectively, with 15 bases between them. The V gene's germline CDR1 is LGHDT and CDR2 YNNKEL (reference sequence). There are 15 residues in the CDR3. This clonotype has more than one count but fewer than ten. Primers used in a second PCR of roughly 6 to 11 cycles were a sample-barcoded 5' primer and a J-beta primer mix. TCRdb reprocessed the 5' RACE reads via MiXCR and lists one record per CDR3 protein. This table has 1.8 million or so distinct CDR3 sequences, approximately 40% appearing once. Donors were systemically healthy Caucasian individuals from Russia aged 6 to 90 years.

This sequence was found in a human donor in good health. V and J are TRBV3-1 and TRBJ1-2; no definite D call. Sequenced input: blood. The DNA for the CDR3 is TGTGCCAGCAGCCAAGATCGGGCAGGTTGGACTGGCTACACCTTC. Amino acids: CASSQDRAGWTGYTF.